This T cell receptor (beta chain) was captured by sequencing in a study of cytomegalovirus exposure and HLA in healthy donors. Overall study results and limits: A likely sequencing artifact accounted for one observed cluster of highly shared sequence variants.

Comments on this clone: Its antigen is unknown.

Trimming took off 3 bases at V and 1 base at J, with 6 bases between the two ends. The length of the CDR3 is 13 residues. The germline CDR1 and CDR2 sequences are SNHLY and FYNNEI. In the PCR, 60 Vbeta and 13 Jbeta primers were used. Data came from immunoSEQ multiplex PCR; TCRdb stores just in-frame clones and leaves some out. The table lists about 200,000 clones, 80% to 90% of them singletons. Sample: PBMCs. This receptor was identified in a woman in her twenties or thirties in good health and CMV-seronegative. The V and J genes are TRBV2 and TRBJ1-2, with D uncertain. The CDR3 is CASSDNSNYGYTF. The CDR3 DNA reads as TGTGCCAGCAGTGACAACAGTAACTATGGCTACACCTTC.